This paragraph covers one T cell receptor beta chain sequence. Its specificity is not known. The data were obtained in a study of shared clonotypes between healthy human individuals. V lost 6 bases to trimming and J lost 5 bases, with 17 bases between them. CDR3 size: 15 residues. CDR1 and CDR2 (germline): LNHDA, SQIVND (reference sequence). The study's findings and limits: With few donors, the genetic and exposure-history diversity represented was limited.

The run depth of the assay was deep. The team ran DNA from unsorted PBMCs on ten immunoSEQ deep assay plates for sequencing. Measured with immunoSEQ multiplex PCR; TCRdb has only the in-frame clones, and not every one. This sample has 400,000 to 600,000 clones, with approximately 79% found just once. All donors qualified as healthy HIV-negative adults and had experienced no recent acute infections or vaccinations. This TCR was sampled from a woman between 40 and 50 years old in good health. Some clones in this sample may be carry-over from other donors' samples. The sequencing input was PBMCs. This chain links TRBV19 with TRBJ2-1, with no clear D. In DNA form, the CDR3 reads TGTGCCAGTAGGATCCACTACCTCCCTAACAATGAGCAGTTCTTC. It is translated as CASRIHYLPNNEQFF.